This entry lists 2 T cell receptor beta chains sequenced from one sample in a study of T cell responses to AZD1222 COVID-19 vaccine. Profiling relied on immunoSEQ multiplex PCR, and the TCRdb table lists in-frame clones only, not all of them. This sample has about 94,000 clones, with roughly 90% found just once. Sequenced here: peripheral blood, sampled on day 0 of AZD1222 vaccination. The receptor source for this set is an adult in good health.

This chain links TRBV6-5 with TRBJ1-5; 7 nucleotides match TRBD1. The ends lost 7 bases at V and 0 bases at J; junction bases unmatched: 3. The CDR3 has 14 residues. Germline-derived CDR1 and CDR2 are MNHEY and SVGAGI. CDR3 sequence: CASTGGNSNQPQHF. In DNA form, the CDR3 reads TGTGCCAGCACAGGGGGGAATAGCAATCAGCCCCAGCATTTT.

The chain couples TRBV6-2 or TRBV6-3 to TRBJ1-2; D is uncertain. With 5 bases removed from V and 3 bases from J, the gap between germline ends came to 13 bases. Germline-derived CDR1 and CDR2 are MNHEY and SVGEGT. There are 14 residues in the CDR3. CDR3 amino acids: CASSDLQQYYGYTF. CDR3 nucleotide sequence: TGTGCCAGCAGTGATTTGCAGCAATACTATGGCTACACCTTC.